This T cell receptor (beta chain) came from a study of blood T cells in healthy people across ages. PCR was performed a second time for about 7 to 11 cycles using a sample-barcoded 5' primer and a J-beta primer mix. Each single sample gave us at least 2.5 million CDR3-containing paired-end reads. TCRdb re-called the 5' RACE reads through MiXCR, storing one row per CDR3 protein. The table has some 1.5 million distinct CDR3 sequences, 28% seen once; the top ten hold 7.7%. This clonotype was counted a few times. What it binds is unknown. A junction end diverges from the germline sequence, so it may reflect a read error. Donation came from healthy Caucasian individuals in Russia who were aged about 6 to 95. Study-level results: More naive CD4+ cells and higher diversity were found in long-lived than in aged donors. Donor CMV infection status was unknown, possibly confounding age-related changes in expanded clonotypes.

This CDR3 is 14 amino acids long. Material: blood. The TCR comes from a woman aged 25 to 39 in good health. The chain recombines TRBV12-3 or TRBV12-4 with TRBJ2-5; D remains ambiguous. The DNA for the CDR3 is TGTGCCAGCAGTTTAAGACTGTCTCAAGAGCCCCAGTACTTC. Protein sequence: CASSLRLSQEPQYF.